The rows below give T cell receptor beta chains drawn from one sample of a study of cytomegalovirus exposure and HLA in healthy donors. Measured with immunoSEQ multiplex PCR; TCRdb has only the in-frame clones, and not every one. The top ten clones hold roughly 5.6% of a sample with 120,000 to 150,000 clones, more than 75% of them seen once. Sequenced: PBMCs. The receptors were sampled from a middle-aged woman in good health and CMV-seropositive. Each CDR3 is given with its conserved first and last residue. D genes are given only for firm matches. Part of the rows lack a size; the others show once, few, many or a class for expanded clones.

CDR3 | DNA | J | V | size | D
CASSPQRTTTDTQYF | TGTGCCAGCTCACCACAGCGGACCACCACAGATACGCAGTATTTT | TRBJ2-3 | TRBV18 | . | .
CASSVRAAGVGEQYF | TGCGCCAGCAGCGTTAGAGCGGCGGGAGTAGGCGAGCAGTACTTC | TRBJ2-7 | TRBV5-1 | . | TRBD2
CASSETSGGSYNEQFF | TGTGCCAGCAGCGAAACTAGCGGGGGCTCTTACAATGAGCAGTTCTTC | TRBJ2-1 | TRBV7-6 | . | TRBD2
CASSELSNTEAFF | TGTGCCAGCAGTGAACTGTCGAACACTGAAGCTTTCTTT | TRBJ1-1 | TRBV2 | once | .
CASTQLAGYRSYEQYF | TGTGCCAGCACCCAACTAGCGGGATACCGCTCCTACGAGCAGTACTTC | TRBJ2-7 | TRBV2 | . | TRBD2
CASTAEGHQPQHF | TGTGCCAGCACTGCTGAGGGCCATCAGCCCCAGCATTTT | TRBJ1-5 | TRBV6-1 | . | .
CASSPGFYEQYF | TGCGCCAGCAGCCCCGGTTTCTACGAGCAGTACTTC | TRBJ2-7 | TRBV5-1 | . | .
CASRQGQGAYYGYTF | TGTGCCAGCAGACAGGGACAGGGGGCGTACTATGGCTACACCTTC | TRBJ1-2 | TRBV27 | . | TRBD1
CASSTHRGAVGNEQYF | TGTGCCAGCAGTACTCACAGGGGAGCTGTAGGTAACGAGCAGTACTTC | TRBJ2-7 | TRBV27 | . | TRBD1
CASSLGVLAGFTDTQYF | TGCGCCAGCAGCTTGGGGGTACTAGCGGGGTTCACAGATACGCAGTATTTT | TRBJ2-3 | TRBV5-1 | . | TRBD2
CASSYSVGDTEAFF | TGTGCCAGCAGTTACTCGGTCGGGGACACTGAAGCTTTCTTT | TRBJ1-1 | TRBV6-5 | . | .
CASSYSLRGSYGYTF | TGTGCCAGCAGTTACTCCCTGCGGGGAAGCTATGGCTACACCTTC | TRBJ1-2 | TRBV6-5 | . | .
CASSLEGNYGYTF | TGTGCCAGCAGTTTAGAGGGAAACTATGGCTACACCTTC | TRBJ1-2 | TRBV27 | . | .
CASSLHALSGTSDEQFF | TGTGCCAGCTCACTCCACGCGCTTTCCGGGACTAGCGATGAGCAGTTCTTC | TRBJ2-1 | TRBV18 | . | TRBD2
CASSMGQAGANVLTF | TGTGCCAGTAGTATGGGGCAGGCTGGGGCCAACGTCCTGACTTTC | TRBJ2-6 | TRBV19 | few | .
CASSSSGAGRGYEQFF | TGTGCCAGCAGTTCCTCGGGAGCGGGGAGGGGGTATGAGCAGTTCTTC | TRBJ2-1 | TRBV28 | . | .
CASSPGTSDTDTQYF | TGTGCCAGCAGTCCCGGGACTAGCGACACAGATACGCAGTATTTT | TRBJ2-3 | TRBV6-4 | . | TRBD2
CASSLFPAGEGKQYF | TGTGCCAGCAGCTTATTTCCAGCGGGAGAAGGAAAGCAGTACTTC | TRBJ2-7 | TRBV7-9 | . | TRBD2
CASRRTGGRDTDTQYF | TGTGCCAGCAGGCGCACCGGCGGGAGAGACACAGATACGCAGTATTTT | TRBJ2-3 | TRBV5-4 | once | TRBD2
CASSITGRGQETQYF | TGCGCCAGCAGCATAACGGGGCGGGGGCAAGAGACCCAGTACTTC | TRBJ2-5 | TRBV5-1 | . | TRBD2
CASSSTGADEQYF | TGCGCCAGCAGCTCCACAGGGGCGGACGAGCAGTACTTC | TRBJ2-7 | TRBV5-1 | . | TRBD1
CASSLRMGEGYEQYF | TGTGCCAGCAGTTTACGGATGGGGGAGGGCTACGAGCAGTACTTC | TRBJ2-7 | TRBV27 | . | TRBD2
CASSPSQPQHF | TGTGCCAGCAGTCCTAGTCAGCCCCAGCATTTT | TRBJ1-5 | TRBV28 | . | .
CASSIGTGEKLFF | TGTGCCAGCAGCATCGGGACAGGAGAAAAACTGTTTTTT | TRBJ1-4 | TRBV9 | . | TRBD1